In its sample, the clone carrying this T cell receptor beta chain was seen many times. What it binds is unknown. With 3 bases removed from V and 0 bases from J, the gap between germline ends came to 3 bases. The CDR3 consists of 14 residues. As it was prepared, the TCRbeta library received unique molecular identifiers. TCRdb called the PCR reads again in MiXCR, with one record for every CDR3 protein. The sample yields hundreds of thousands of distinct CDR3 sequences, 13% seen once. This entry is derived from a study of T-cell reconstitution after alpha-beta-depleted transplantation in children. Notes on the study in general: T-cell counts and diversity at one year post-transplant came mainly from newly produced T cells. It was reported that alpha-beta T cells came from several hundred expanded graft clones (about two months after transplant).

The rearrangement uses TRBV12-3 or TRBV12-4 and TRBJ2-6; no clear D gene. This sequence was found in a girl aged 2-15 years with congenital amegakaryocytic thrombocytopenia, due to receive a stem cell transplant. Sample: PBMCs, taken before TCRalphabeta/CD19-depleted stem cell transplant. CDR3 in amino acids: CASSLSSGANVLTF. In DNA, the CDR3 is TGTGCCAGCAGTTTGTCCTCTGGGGCCAACGTCCTGACTTTC.